One sample yielded the 9 T cell receptor beta chains listed below, sequenced in a study of T cell changes during pregnancy in multiple sclerosis. The table came from immunoSEQ multiplex PCR; TCRdb's copy has only in-frame clones and leaves some out. The table has tens of thousands of clones, 94% seen once. Sequenced material: peripheral blood, taken after pregnancy. Receptors were obtained from a female donor in good health, enrolled as a control in a pregnancy study.

This clone was picked up one time. V and J are TRBV28 and TRBJ2-7; D possibly corresponds to TRBD2 (5 bases). The CDR3 covers 17 residues. The germline CDR1 and CDR2 sequences are MDHEN and SYDVKM. Trimming removed 6 bases at V and 0 bases at J, with 21 bases between. The CDR3 region has the DNA TGTGCCAGCAGACCCCGTCGGACTCAAAGGCCCTCCTACGAGCAGTACTTC. The encoded protein is CASRPRRTQRPSYEQYF.

The CDR3 sequence: CASSLTGGLNEQFF. For the CDR3, the DNA is TGTGCCAGCAGCTTGACGGGAGGGCTTAATGAGCAGTTCTTC. The chain has TRBV5-5 and TRBJ2-1; 8 bases fit TRBD2. The CDR3 contains 14 residues. V was pared by 1 base and J by 7 bases, with 4 bases of the junction left unmatched. The germline gives CDR1 SGHKS, CDR2 YYEKEE (reference sequence).

V usage is TRBV5-4 and J usage is TRBJ2-7, with D possibly being TRBD1 (6 bases). Looked up from germline, CDR1 is SGHNT and CDR2 is YYREEE (reference sequence). This CDR3 is built from 13 residues. Trimming pared 4 bases from V and 0 bases from J, leaving 8 bases between. CDR3: CASSPGVSYEQYF. Here the CDR3 DNA reads TGTGCCAGCAGCCCAGGGGTCTCCTACGAGCAGTACTTC.

This chain links TRBV5-4 with TRBJ2-1; TRBD2 matches 7 bases. CDR1 SGHNT and CDR2 YYREEE come from the germline V gene (reference sequence). The CDR3 loop spans 16 amino acids. With 2 bases clipped from V and 2 bases from J, the junction kept 7 bases outside the gene matches. This chain's CDR3 is CASSLNRAGAYNEQFF. CDR3 coding DNA: TGTGCCAGCAGCTTAAATAGGGCGGGAGCCTACAATGAGCAGTTCTTC.

The rearrangement uses TRBV30 and TRBJ2-5; perhaps TRBD2 as D (6 bases). The CDR3 extends over 17 amino acids. Germline V gene sequence: CDR1 GTSNPN, CDR2 SVGIG (reference sequence). Trimming took off 5 bases at V and 5 bases at J, with 27 bases between the two ends. CDR3 in amino acids: CAWLPTLAIRIRETQYF. The CDR3, as DNA: TGTGCCTGGCTTCCCACCCTAGCGATAAGGATCAGGGAGACCCAGTACTTC. Combining the CDR3 with reference TRBV30 and TRBJ2-5 gives the whole variable domain SQTIHQWPATLVQPVGSPLSLECTVEGTSNPNLYWYRQAAGRGLQLLFYSVGIGQISSEVPQNLSASRPQDRQFILSSKKLLLSDSGFYLCAWLPTLAIRIRETQYFGPGTRLLVL.

V gene TRBV28 combines with J gene TRBJ2-7; D may be TRBD1 (5 bases). Germline loops: CDR1 MDHEN, CDR2 SYDVKM. V lost 8 bases and J lost 3, with 17 bases in between. CDR3 length equals 14 residues. In DNA, the CDR3 is TGTGCCAGCTCTTACCTAGGGCAGGGCTACGAGCAGTACTTC. The encoded protein is CASSYLGQGYEQYF.

This rearrangement joins TRBV30 to TRBJ1-1; unclear D gene. There are 13 residues in the CDR3. CDR1 GTSNPN and CDR2 SVGIG come from the germline V gene (reference sequence). The V gene lost 3 bases and the J gene lost 0 bases, with 8 bases spanning the gap. The CDR3 spells CAWSGGMNTEAFF. The CDR3, as DNA: TGTGCCTGGAGCGGAGGCATGAACACTGAAGCTTTCTTT.

The V and J genes are TRBV28 and TRBJ2-3; 9 bases agree with TRBD2. CDR1 MDHEN and CDR2 SYDVKM come from the germline V gene. J was trimmed by 1 base and V by 5 bases; bases with no gene match: 7. This CDR3 region has 16 residues. CDR3 in amino acids: CASSKPSGTGTDTQYF. The CDR3 DNA reads as TGTGCCAGCAGTAAGCCTAGCGGGACCGGCACAGATACGCAGTATTTT.

The CDR3 reads CASRDRGLNTEAFF. The CDR3 bases are TGCGCCAGCAGGGACAGGGGGCTGAACACTGAAGCTTTCTTT. The chain couples TRBV4-1 to TRBJ1-1; TRBD1 aligns across 11 bases. Germline values: CDR1 MGHRA, CDR2 YSYEKL. This CDR3 has 14 residues. V was clipped by 6 bases and J by 0 bases; unmatched bases: 0.